A selection of T cell receptor beta chains follows, all from one sample in a study of T cell responses to AZD1222 COVID-19 vaccine. Profiled with immunoSEQ multiplex PCR; TCRdb holds only in-frame clones, not every one. The repertoire holds roughly 150,000 clones, with 90% to 95% as singletons. The material was peripheral blood, obtained on day 0 of AZD1222 vaccination. Source of these receptors: an adult in good health. CDR3s leave out the opening cysteine and the closing phenylalanine or tryptophan.

>TRBV28
ASSLGQGRDGYT
>TRBV13
ASSSYTVGGEQF
>TRBV19
ASSQAAEGGYT
>TRBV28
ASSSGTGPQKLF
>TRBV7-8
ASSFSRIPYEQY
>TRBV4-2
ASSQDINQPQH
>TRBV6-5
ASIRSNTEAF
>TRBV18
ASSPQASGQETQY
>TRBV6-4
ASSETSGNTGELF
>TRBV9
ASSVSGTENEKLF
>TRBV19
ASVRYAPNTEAF
>TRBV10-1
ASSSGQGWNEQF
>TRBV20-1
SASEGGDEQF
>TRBV7-2
ASSFRAPGQGLDGYT
>TRBV28
ASTRRNYGYT
>TRBV24-1
ATSDRTRANTGELF
>TRBV30
AWSVRTGELF
>TRBV27
ASSIQGNYEQY
>TRBV6-5
ASSQTWEQF
>TRBV4-3
ASSQDRAASGNYEQY
>TRBV12-3/TRBV12-4
ASSLGVFQPQH
>TRBV7-9
ASSGGAGETQY
>TRBV4-3
ASSQERPWLAGGGVLGGTQY
>TRBV24-1
ATSDGGSSYNEQF
>TRBV5-4
ASSPSGRTDTQY
>TRBV5-1
ASRGGAATMNTEAF
>TRBV4-3
ASSLDGATNEKLF
>TRBV18
ASSPSASPNTGELF
>TRBV19
ASSLTGTGGNEQY
>TRBV7-2
ASSLPEVGGELF